Following are 10 T cell receptor beta chains from one sample sequenced in a study of shared clonotypes between healthy human individuals. Naive CD8 cells comprised CD45RO-negative, CCR7-positively selected cells, excluding terminally differentiated effector memory CD45RA+ cells. The method was immunoSEQ multiplex PCR; TCRdb's version includes in-frame clones alone and lacks a portion of them. This table holds about 2.1 million clones, around 93% found once. Sequencing was performed on naive CD8+ T cells from PBMCs. These receptors originate from a young man in good health. Some clones in this sample may be carry-over from other donors' samples.

The chain has TRBV10-3 and TRBJ2-7; 9 nucleotides agree with TRBD1. V dropped 6 bases and J dropped 2; count of bases not matched to a gene: 14. The CDR3 consists of 17 residues. CDR1 ENHRY and CDR2 SYGVKD come from the germline V gene. The CDR3, as DNA: TGTGCCATCAGGGGACAGGGACCTTATCCCGGTCCCTACGAGCAGTACTTC. Its translation is CAIRGQGPYPGPYEQYF.

The rearrangement links TRBV5-6 to TRBJ2-7; tentatively, D is TRBD1 or TRBD2 (5 bases each). The CDR3 runs 15 residues. Per the germline V gene, CDR1 is SGHDT and CDR2 is YYEEEE. V lost 0 bases, J lost 0 bases, and 10 bases lay in between. CDR3 nucleotide sequence: TGTGCCAGCAGCTTGGGAGGGGTGATCTCCTACGAGCAGTACTTC. Encoded protein: CASSLGGVISYEQYF. The entire variable domain, with the rest obtained from reference TRBV5-6 and TRBJ2-7, is as follows: DAGVTQSPTHLIKTRGQQVTLRCSPKSGHDTVSWYQQALGQGPQFIFQYYEEEERQRGNFPDRFSGHQFPNYSSELNVNALLLGDSALYLCASSLGGVISYEQYFGPGTRLTVT.

V and J are TRBV28 and TRBJ2-7; D gene ambiguous. Trimming shortened V by 6 bases and J by 4 bases, and 10 bases separated the two germline ends. The germline V gene has CDR1 MDHEN and CDR2 SYDVKM. The CDR3 is 12 residues long. CDR3 protein: CASSPSAYEQYF. As DNA, the CDR3 is TGTGCCAGCAGCCCCTCGGCGTACGAGCAGTACTTC.

The chain carries TRBV6-5 and TRBJ2-1; D is unclear. V was clipped by 6 bases and J by 2 bases, with 8 bases between them. Germline V gene lookup returns CDR1 MNHEY and CDR2 SVGAGI. CDR3 length: 13 amino acids. CDR3 nucleotides: TGTGCCAGCAGCTACGCGACCTACAATGAGCAGTTCTTC. Amino acid sequence: CASSYATYNEQFF.

V is TRBV4-1 and J is TRBJ2-5; 14 bases are shared with TRBD2. From germline, CDR1 is MGHRA and CDR2 YSYEKL. The J segment lost 6 bases and the V segment lost 1 base, leaving 13 bases of the junction unmatched. CDR3 length: 19 amino acids. The CDR3 reads CASSQGAGLAGAGGKTQYF. The CDR3 DNA follows: TGCGCCAGCAGCCAAGGGGCGGGACTAGCGGGAGCGGGCGGGAAGACCCAGTACTTC.

J is TRBJ2-3 and V is TRBV27; 10 bases line up with TRBD1. Per the germline V gene, CDR1 is MNHEY and CDR2 is SMNVEV (reference sequence). The V and J ends lost 4 bases and 3 bases, in that order; junction bases with no gene match: 4. The CDR3 is 15 amino acids. The CDR3 region is CASSSRDRGTDTQYF. In DNA form, the CDR3 reads TGTGCCAGCAGTTCCCGGGACAGGGGAACAGATACGCAGTATTTT.

The chain couples TRBV7-3 to TRBJ2-5; 15 bases are a match to TRBD2. CDR1 is SGHTA, CDR2 FQGTGA, per germline. The CDR3 totals 18 residues. V shed 5 bases, J shed 5 bases, and the junction held 12 bases outside the gene matches. CDR3 in DNA: TGTGCCAGCAGCAGGGGACTAGCGGGAGGCCCCCTCTGGGAGACCCAGTACTTC. Its translation: CASSRGLAGGPLWETQYF.

Concerning this clone: It is unclear where the CDR3 begins or ends on the DNA, so no DNA is shown, and the CDR3 is as TCRdb lists it. The chain uses TRBV9 and TRBJ2-5; the table calls TRBD1, which could not be checked here. In germline, CDR1 is SGDLS, CDR2 YYNGEE. Counting both end residues, the CDR3 totals 23 amino acids. The CDR3 protein is CASSPRYFCASSVVSGGKETQYF.

This chain uses TRBV7-8 with TRBJ2-1; D is unclear. The V gene's germline CDR1 is SGHVS and CDR2 FQNEAQ. V lost 2 bases, J lost 8 bases, and 10 bases lay in between. This CDR3 region has 13 residues. The DNA of the CDR3 is TGTGCCAGCAGCTTATTCGGATGGCATGAGCAGTTCTTC. Residues: CASSLFGWHEQFF.

This chain links TRBV7-6 with TRBJ2-2; 12 bases are a match to TRBD2. Germline V gives CDR1 SGHVS, CDR2 FNYEAQ. This CDR3 has 18 residues. J was trimmed by 0 bases and V by 5 bases; bases with no gene match: 7. CDR3: CASSITSGRPSNTGELFF. The CDR3 DNA is TGTGCCAGCAGCATAACTAGCGGGAGGCCCTCGAACACCGGGGAGCTGTTTTTT.